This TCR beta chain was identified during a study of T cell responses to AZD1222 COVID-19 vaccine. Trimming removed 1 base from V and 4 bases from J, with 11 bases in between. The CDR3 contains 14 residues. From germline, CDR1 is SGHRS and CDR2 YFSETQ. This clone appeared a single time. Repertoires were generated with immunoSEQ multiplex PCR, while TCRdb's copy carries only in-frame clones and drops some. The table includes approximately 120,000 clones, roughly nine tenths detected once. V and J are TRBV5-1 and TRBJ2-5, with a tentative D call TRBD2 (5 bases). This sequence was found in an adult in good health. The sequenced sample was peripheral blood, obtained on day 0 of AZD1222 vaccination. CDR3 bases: TGCGCCAGCAGCTTGATGACCCGGGGAGAGACCCAGTACTTC. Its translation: CASSLMTRGETQYF.